These 5 T cell receptor beta chains originate from one sample sequenced in a study of cytomegalovirus exposure and HLA in healthy donors. It was with 60 Vbeta and 13 Jbeta primers that the PCR ran. Repertoires were generated with immunoSEQ multiplex PCR, while TCRdb's copy carries only in-frame clones and drops some. The sample gives 150,000 to 200,000 clones, 77% of which show up once; 1.5% to 2% is in the top ten. Sequenced: PBMCs. The receptors derive from a young woman in good health and CMV-seronegative.

J is TRBJ2-7 and V is TRBV6-1; weak D call: TRBD2 (5 bases). V was shortened by 4 bases and J by 4 bases, with 11 bases between the two germline ends. Germline V gives CDR1 MNHNS, CDR2 SASEGT. The CDR3 contains 13 residues. The CDR3 reads CASSAGWAYEQYF. The CDR3 DNA reads TGTGCCAGCAGTGCGGGATGGGCTTACGAGCAGTACTTC.

This chain links TRBV5-8 with TRBJ2-2; D perhaps matches TRBD1 (5 bases). Germline V lookup: CDR1 SGHTS, CDR2 YDEGEE. The CDR3 contains 15 residues. The V and J ends lost 4 bases and 0 bases respectively, with 10 bases between them. The CDR3 region has the DNA TGTGCCAGCAGCAAGGAGACAGCGAACACCGGGGAGCTGTTTTTT. Residues: CASSKETANTGELFF. The full variable domain, rest sourced from reference TRBV5-8 and TRBJ2-2, is EAGVTQSPTHLIKTRGQQATLRCSPISGHTSVYWYQQALGLGLQFLLWYDEGEERNRGNFPPRFSGRQFPNYSSELNVNALELEDSALYLCASSKETANTGELFFGEGSRLTVL.

The chain couples TRBV2 to TRBJ2-7, with 8 bases fitting TRBD1. V shed 6 bases, J shed 4 bases, and the junction held 11 bases outside the gene matches. The CDR3 spans 15 residues. CDR1 and CDR2 from the germline V gene are SNHLY and FYNNEI. The CDR3 nucleotides read TGTGCCAGCAGAGGGGACAGGCTCCCATCTTACGAGCAGTACTTC. This codes for CASRGDRLPSYEQYF.

This sequence joins TRBV7-8 and TRBJ1-2; 9 nucleotides align to TRBD1. V lost 5 bases to trimming and J lost 7 bases; unmatched junction nucleotides: 8. The CDR3 sequence is 14 residues long. The germline CDR1 and CDR2 sequences are SGHVS and FQNEAQ. CDR3 nucleotides: TGTGCCAGCAGCCCTAACCGGGACAGGGCTGGCTACACCTTC. Translated, it gives CASSPNRDRAGYTF.

The chain combines TRBV5-1 with TRBJ2-7; D possibly corresponds to TRBD2 (6 bases). Germline-derived CDR1 and CDR2 are SGHRS and YFSETQ. This CDR3 has 15 residues. Trimming cost V 3 bases and J 2 bases, with 15 bases left between them. The CDR3 DNA follows: TGCGCCAGCAGCTGGGGTGTTAGCGGTCCCTACGAGCAGTACTTC. This sequence encodes CASSWGVSGPYEQYF.